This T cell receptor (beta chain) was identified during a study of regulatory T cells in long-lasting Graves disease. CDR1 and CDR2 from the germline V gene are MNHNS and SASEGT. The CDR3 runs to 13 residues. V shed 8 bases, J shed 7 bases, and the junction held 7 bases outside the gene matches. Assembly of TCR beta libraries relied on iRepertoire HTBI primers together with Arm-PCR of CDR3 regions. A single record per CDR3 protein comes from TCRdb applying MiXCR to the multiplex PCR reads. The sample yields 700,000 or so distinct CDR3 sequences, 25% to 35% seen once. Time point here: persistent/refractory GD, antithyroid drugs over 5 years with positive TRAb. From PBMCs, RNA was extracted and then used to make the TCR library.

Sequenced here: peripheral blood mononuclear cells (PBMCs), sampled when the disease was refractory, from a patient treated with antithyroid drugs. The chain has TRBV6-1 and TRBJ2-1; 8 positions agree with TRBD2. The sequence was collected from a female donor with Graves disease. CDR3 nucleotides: TGTGCCAGCGGGATAGCGGGACCTAATGAGCAGTTCTTC. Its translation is CASGIAGPNEQFF.